The rows below give T cell receptor beta chains drawn from one sample of a study of CD8+ T cells in alopecia areata. Here immunoSEQ multiplex PCR was the method, and the copy in TCRdb shows in-frame clones only, minus some. Found here are over 70,000 clones, approximately 70% of them singletons; the top ten hold 20% to 30%. Sequences were derived from CD8+ T cells sorted from blood, sampled at week 24, from a patient treated with tofacitinib. These receptors were taken from a human donor with alopecia areata. Each CDR3 is given with its conserved first and last residue. The order of the fields is V gene, J gene, clone size, D gene, CDR3 DNA, CDR3 protein. The D gene is left open where the match is weak. A clone size is listed for some rows: how often the clone was seen (once, few, many), or a class if it is expanded.

TRBV19	TRBJ2-6	few	.	TGTGCCAGTAGGGATCCTGGGGCCAACGTCCTGACTTTC	CASRDPGANVLTF
TRBV6-1	TRBJ2-3	.	.	TGTGCCAGCAGTGATCCCAGGGGCACAGATACGCAGTATTTT	CASSDPRGTDTQYF
TRBV9	TRBJ1-4	.	.	TGTGCCAGCAGCGTAGACGGAGAAAAACTGTTTTTT	CASSVDGEKLFF
TRBV29-1	TRBJ2-1	few	TRBD1	TGCAGCGTTGGGGGGACAGGGGTCATTTACAATGAGCAGTTCTTC	CSVGGTGVIYNEQFF
TRBV28	TRBJ1-5	.	TRBD1	TGTGCCAGCAGCCCCAGACAGGGCGGCAATCAGCCCCAGCATTTT	CASSPRQGGNQPQHF
TRBV27	TRBJ2-7	.	TRBD2	TGTGCCAGCAGTCGGATAGCGGGTCGGGATCAGGACGAGCAGTACTTC	CASSRIAGRDQDEQYF
TRBV7-2	TRBJ2-7	.	TRBD2	TGTGCCAGCAGCTTTGGTTCTAGCGGAACATACGAGCAGTACTTC	CASSFGSSGTYEQYF
TRBV4-1	TRBJ2-5	.	.	TGCGCCAGCAGCCAAGTCCCCAGGTATCAAGAGACCCAGTACTTC	CASSQVPRYQETQYF
TRBV19	TRBJ2-1	once	.	TGTGCCAGTACGATCGGGAATGAGCAGTTCTTC	CASTIGNEQFF
TRBV7-9	TRBJ1-2	.	.	TGTGCCAGCAGCTTATCTACGTTTGAGGGGTCCGGCTACACCTTC	CASSLSTFEGSGYTF
TRBV9	TRBJ1-5	few	.	TGTGCCAGCAGCGTAGATGGTATCGGTCAGCCCCAGCATTTT	CASSVDGIGQPQHF
TRBV4-1	TRBJ2-5	.	TRBD2	TGCGCCAGCAGCCAAGAACGACTAGCGGGAGGTGGGAACCAAGAGACCCAGTACTTC	CASSQERLAGGGNQETQYF
TRBV19	TRBJ1-1	.	.	TGTGCCAGCGCAACAGGGATGAACACTGAAGCTTTCTTT	CASATGMNTEAFF